A selection of T cell receptor beta chains follows, all from one sample in a study of PD-1 blockade in mismatch repair-deficient tumors. Libraries were prepared by immunoSEQ multiplex PCR; TCRdb keeps only in-frame clonotypes and omits some of them. The top ten clones hold approximately 3.2% of a sample with approximately 50,000 clones, around 80% of them seen once. The input for sequencing was peripheral blood, taken 4 weeks after starting pembrolizumab. Source of these receptors: an adult with mismatch repair-deficient cancer. Each CDR3 is given with its conserved first and last residue.

TRBV4-1,TRBJ1-2,CASSQDGGGLRSGYTF
TRBV5-6,TRBJ2-1,CASSPDSGSSYNEQFF
TRBV5-1,TRBJ2-7,CASRLTSGYEQYF
TRBV6-1,TRBJ1-5,CASSEPQGLQPQHF
TRBV7-9,TRBJ2-1,CASSPFRGTNNEQFF
TRBV4-1,TRBJ1-3,CASSPGQGSYTIYF
TRBV5-4,TRBJ1-2,CASSQYLRDFYGYTF
TRBV29-1,TRBJ1-1,CSVLPRYNTEAFF
TRBV7-3,TRBJ2-1,CASSLEGQYNEQFF
TRBV6-6,TRBJ2-2,CASNPLDGLNTGELFF
TRBV2,TRBJ2-1,CALRGGYNEQFF
TRBV30,TRBJ2-1,CAWRSGTYNEQFF
TRBV19,TRBJ1-5,CASSSGFHNQPQHF
TRBV11-3,TRBJ2-7,CASSDRTGPTYEQYF
TRBV5-1,TRBJ1-4,CASSSTGTKNEKLFF
TRBV5-1,TRBJ2-1,CASSWTGDEQFF
TRBV11-2,TRBJ1-1,CASSLSGQGEAFF
TRBV5-5,TRBJ2-3,CASSREPSGVTDTQYF
TRBV5-1,TRBJ2-6,CASSLGGHPSGANVLTF
TRBV14,TRBJ2-7,CASSQVSFTGQVSYEQYF
TRBV7-9,TRBJ2-1,CASSSGQGVDEQFF
TRBV4-2,TRBJ2-1,CASSQRISGSPHNEQFF
TRBV6-5,TRBJ1-2,CASSYSKAGVTGYTF
TRBV5-1,TRBJ1-4,CASSPQGRSEKLFF
TRBV5-6,TRBJ1-5,CASSWGQGANQPQHF
TRBV15,TRBJ2-1,CATSRDGSSNNEQFF
TRBV18,TRBJ1-3,CASSPSGQGTSGNTIYF
TRBV29-1,TRBJ2-7,CSVEKGGEQYF
TRBV5-6,TRBJ2-7,CASSFPDRPYEQYF
TRBV29-1,TRBJ1-2,CSTRDITTSTNGYTF
TRBV25-1,TRBJ1-2,CASSVGGNYGYTF
TRBV29-1,TRBJ2-1,CSALNSGRAGEQFF
TRBV4-3,TRBJ1-1,CASSQDLNTEAFF
TRBV15,TRBJ1-5,CATIQSGGSNQPQHF
TRBV5-4,TRBJ2-2,CASSLSQGVIRGGELFF
TRBV7-8,TRBJ2-1,CASSETRSSYNEQFF
TRBV7-9,TRBJ2-7,CASSLGGAISSYEQYF
TRBV7-2,TRBJ2-1,CASSIAGTSGGTEQFF
TRBV11-2,TRBJ1-2,CASSLDQRYGYTF
TRBV6-1,TRBJ2-1,CASREAGTGGRGNEQFF
TRBV5-4,TRBJ2-5,CASSLGGGRETQYF
TRBV27,TRBJ1-2,CASSASQGHANYGYTF
TRBV6-4,TRBJ2-7,CASGSHRDRANEQYF
TRBV6-1,TRBJ1-1,CASRIGVILTEAFF
TRBV4-1,TRBJ2-3,CASSSPAGYLDTQYF